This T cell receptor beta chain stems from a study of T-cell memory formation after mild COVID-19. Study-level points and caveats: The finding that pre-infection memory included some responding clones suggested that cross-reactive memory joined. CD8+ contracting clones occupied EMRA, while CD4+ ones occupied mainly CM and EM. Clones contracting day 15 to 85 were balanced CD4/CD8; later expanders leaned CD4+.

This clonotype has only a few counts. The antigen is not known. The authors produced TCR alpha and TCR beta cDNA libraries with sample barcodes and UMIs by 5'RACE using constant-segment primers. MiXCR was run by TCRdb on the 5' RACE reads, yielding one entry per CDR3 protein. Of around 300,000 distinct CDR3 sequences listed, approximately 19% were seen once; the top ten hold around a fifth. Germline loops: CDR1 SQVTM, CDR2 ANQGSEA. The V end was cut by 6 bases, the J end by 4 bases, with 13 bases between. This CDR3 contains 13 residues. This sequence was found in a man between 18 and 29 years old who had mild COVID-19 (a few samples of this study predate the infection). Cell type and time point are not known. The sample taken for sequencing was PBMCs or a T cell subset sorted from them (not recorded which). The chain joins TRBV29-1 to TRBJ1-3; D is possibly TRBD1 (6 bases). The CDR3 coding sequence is TGCAGCGTCATGACAGGCTCGGGAAACACCATATATTTT. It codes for CSVMTGSGNTIYF.